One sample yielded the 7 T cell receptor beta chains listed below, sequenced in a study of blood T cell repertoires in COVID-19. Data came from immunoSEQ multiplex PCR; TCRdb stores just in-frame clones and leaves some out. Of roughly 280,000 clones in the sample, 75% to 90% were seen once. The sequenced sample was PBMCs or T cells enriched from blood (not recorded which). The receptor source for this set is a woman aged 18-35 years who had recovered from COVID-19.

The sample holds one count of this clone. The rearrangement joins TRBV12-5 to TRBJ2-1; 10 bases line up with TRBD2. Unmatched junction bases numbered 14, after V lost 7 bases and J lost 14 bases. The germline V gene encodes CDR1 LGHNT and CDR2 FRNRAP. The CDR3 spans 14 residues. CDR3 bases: TGTGCTAGTGCTCTTAGCGGGGGGTCGGGTAGGGAGTTCTTC. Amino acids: CASALSGGSGREFF.

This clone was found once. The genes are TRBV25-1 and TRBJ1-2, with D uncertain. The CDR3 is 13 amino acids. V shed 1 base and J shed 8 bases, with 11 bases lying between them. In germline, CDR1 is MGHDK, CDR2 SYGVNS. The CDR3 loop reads CASSESGLEGYTF. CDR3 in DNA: TGTGCCAGCAGTGAATCCGGACTAGAAGGCTACACCTTC.

CDR3 residues: CATSRASGSEKLFF. The CDR3 DNA reads as TGTGCCACCAGCAGAGCTTCGGGGAGTGAAAAACTGTTTTTT. This chain connects TRBV15 to TRBJ1-4; no definite D call. The CDR3 contains 14 residues. CDR1 is LNHNV, CDR2 YYDKDF, per germline (reference sequence). V gave up 1 base and J gave up 7 bases, with 10 bases separating them.

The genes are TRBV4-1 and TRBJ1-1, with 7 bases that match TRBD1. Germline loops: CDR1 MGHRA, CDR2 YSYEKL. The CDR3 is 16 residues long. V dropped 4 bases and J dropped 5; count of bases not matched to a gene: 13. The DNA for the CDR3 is TGCGCCAGCAGCCGCCAGGGGGGTGGAGGGGGTACTGAAGCTTTCTTT. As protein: CASSRQGGGGGTEAFF.

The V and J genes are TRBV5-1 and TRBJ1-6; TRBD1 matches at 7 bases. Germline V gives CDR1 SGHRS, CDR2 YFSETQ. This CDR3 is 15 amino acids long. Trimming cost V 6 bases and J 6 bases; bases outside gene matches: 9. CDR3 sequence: CASTQGGFVNSPLHF. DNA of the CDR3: TGCGCCAGCACCCAGGGGGGCTTCGTTAATTCACCCCTCCACTTT.

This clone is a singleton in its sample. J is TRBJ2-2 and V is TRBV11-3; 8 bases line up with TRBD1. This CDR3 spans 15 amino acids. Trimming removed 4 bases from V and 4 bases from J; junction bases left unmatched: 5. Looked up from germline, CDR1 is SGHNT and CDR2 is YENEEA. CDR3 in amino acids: CASSSGQGFTGELFF. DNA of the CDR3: TGTGCCAGCAGCTCTGGACAGGGTTTCACCGGGGAGCTGTTTTTT.

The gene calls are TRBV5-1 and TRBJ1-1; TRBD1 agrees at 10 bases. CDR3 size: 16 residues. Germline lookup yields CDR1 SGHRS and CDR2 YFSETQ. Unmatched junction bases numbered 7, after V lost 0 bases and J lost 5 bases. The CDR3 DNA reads TGCGCCAGCAGCTTGGGTGGGGACAGGGGTACAACTGAAGCTTTCTTT. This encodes CASSLGGDRGTTEAFF.